The rows below give T cell receptor beta chains drawn from one sample of a study of early T cells in non-severe SARS-CoV-2 infection. TCRdb re-called the 5' RACE reads with MiXCR, one entry per CDR3 protein. This table has about 48,000 distinct CDR3 sequences, about 5.6% appearing once. The sample was whole blood. The receptor set was obtained from an adult who was a healthcare worker with PCR-confirmed SARS-CoV-2 infection or an uninfected control (not recorded which). Each CDR3 is given with its conserved first and last residue. Each record gives: CDR3 protein, CDR3 DNA, clone size, J gene, D gene, V gene. D genes are given only for firm matches. Where a row states a size, it is once, few, many or the class of an expanded clone; other rows omit it.

CDR3 protein: CAISEHTGVEQYF
CDR3 DNA: TGTGCCATCAGTGAACATACAGGGGTCGAGCAGTACTTC
clone size: .
J gene: TRBJ2-7
D gene: TRBD1
V gene: TRBV10-3

CDR3 protein: CSVKISGDTQYF
CDR3 DNA: TGCAGCGTGAAGATCTCCGGAGATACGCAGTATTTT
clone size: .
J gene: TRBJ2-3
D gene: .
V gene: TRBV29-1

CDR3 protein: CASTRSGDSYNEQFF
CDR3 DNA: TGTGCCAGCACTCGATCGGGAGACTCCTACAATGAGCAGTTCTTC
clone size: many
J gene: TRBJ2-1
D gene: .
V gene: TRBV7-2

CDR3 protein: CASSAIAGKATDTQYF
CDR3 DNA: TGTGCCAGCAGTGCGATAGCGGGAAAGGCCACAGATACGCAGTATTTT
clone size: many
J gene: TRBJ2-3
D gene: TRBD2
V gene: TRBV27

CDR3 protein: CSVSRTGTGTEAFF
CDR3 DNA: TGCAGCGTTTCCCGGACAGGGACCGGCACTGAAGCTTTCTTT
clone size: many
J gene: TRBJ1-1
D gene: TRBD1
V gene: TRBV29-1

CDR3 protein: CASRPRGGELFF
CDR3 DNA: TGTGCCAGCAGGCCGAGGGGCGGGGAGCTGTTTTTT
clone size: many
J gene: TRBJ2-2
D gene: .
V gene: TRBV12-3/TRBV12-4

CDR3 protein: CASSPEGSPRHPQHF
CDR3 DNA: TGTGCCAGCAGCCCGGAGGGCAGCCCGAGACATCCCCAGCATTTT
clone size: few
J gene: TRBJ1-5
D gene: .
V gene: TRBV6-6

CDR3 protein: CSGKGGLGETQYF
CDR3 DNA: TGCAGCGGTAAAGGGGGTTTGGGAGAGACCCAGTACTTC
clone size: .
J gene: TRBJ2-5
D gene: .
V gene: TRBV29-1

CDR3 protein: CASSFGGTTEAFF
CDR3 DNA: TGTGCCAGCAGCTTTGGGGGGACCACTGAAGCTTTCTTT
clone size: many
J gene: TRBJ1-1
D gene: .
V gene: TRBV5-6

CDR3 protein: CATLQGPVNTEAFF
CDR3 DNA: TGTGCCACCCTACAGGGGCCCGTGAACACTGAAGCTTTCTTT
clone size: many
J gene: TRBJ1-1
D gene: TRBD1
V gene: TRBV7-2

CDR3 protein: CASSVTGSTGELFF
CDR3 DNA: TGCGCCAGCTCAGTGACAGGATCAACCGGGGAGCTGTTTTTT
clone size: many
J gene: TRBJ2-2
D gene: .
V gene: TRBV10-2

CDR3 protein: CATGLAGVPSFDTQYF
CDR3 DNA: TGTGCCACCGGTTTAGCGGGGGTGCCTTCGTTTGATACGCAGTATTTT
clone size: few
J gene: TRBJ2-3
D gene: TRBD2
V gene: TRBV3-1

CDR3 protein: CACTDRGRGSYEQYF
CDR3 DNA: TGTGCCTGCACTGACAGGGGGCGCGGGTCCTACGAGCAGTACTTC
clone size: .
J gene: TRBJ2-7
D gene: TRBD1
V gene: TRBV30

CDR3 protein: CATSRADLEVSEQYF
CDR3 DNA: TGTGCCACCAGCAGGGCGGACTTGGAGGTGAGCGAGCAGTACTTC
clone size: .
J gene: TRBJ2-7
D gene: .
V gene: TRBV15

CDR3 protein: CSAVPQGRGDTQYF
CDR3 DNA: TGCAGTGCCGTCCCCCAGGGGAGGGGAGATACGCAGTATTTT
clone size: few
J gene: TRBJ2-3
D gene: .
V gene: TRBV20-1

CDR3 protein: CASSKIGGAGYEQYF
CDR3 DNA: TGTGCCAGCAGCAAGATCGGGGGGGCCGGGTACGAGCAGTACTTC
clone size: many
J gene: TRBJ2-7
D gene: TRBD2
V gene: TRBV7-2

CDR3 protein: CASSLQGDRTDTQYF
CDR3 DNA: TGTGCCAGCAGCTTACAGGGGGACCGCACAGATACGCAGTATTTT
clone size: .
J gene: TRBJ2-3
D gene: TRBD1
V gene: TRBV13

CDR3 protein: CASSGRVTNEKLFF
CDR3 DNA: TGTGCCAGCAGCGGCAGGGTAACTAATGAAAAACTGTTTTTT
clone size: few
J gene: TRBJ1-4
D gene: .
V gene: TRBV13

CDR3 protein: CSVGTGVVTGELFF
CDR3 DNA: TGCAGCGTTGGAACAGGGGTTGTCACCGGGGAGCTGTTTTTT
clone size: few
J gene: TRBJ2-2
D gene: TRBD1
V gene: TRBV29-1

CDR3 protein: CASSLGGGMNTEAFF
CDR3 DNA: TGTGCCAGCAGCCTGGGGGGAGGCATGAACACTGAAGCTTTCTTT
clone size: .
J gene: TRBJ1-1
D gene: .
V gene: TRBV5-4

CDR3 protein: CASSQGGRLAGYEQYF
CDR3 DNA: TGTGCCAGCAGCCAAGGAGGTAGGCTAGCGGGGTACGAGCAGTACTTC
clone size: many
J gene: TRBJ2-7
D gene: TRBD2
V gene: TRBV3-1

CDR3 protein: CSVGFPAEEQYF
CDR3 DNA: TGCAGCGTTGGCTTTCCGGCGGAGGAGCAGTACTTC
clone size: few
J gene: TRBJ2-7
D gene: .
V gene: TRBV29-1

CDR3 protein: CASSARFGETQYF
CDR3 DNA: TGTGCCAGCAGTGCACGGTTCGGGGAGACCCAGTACTTC
clone size: few
J gene: TRBJ2-5
D gene: .
V gene: TRBV6-1

CDR3 protein: CSVEEQDSPKEKLFF
CDR3 DNA: TGCAGCGTTGAAGAACAGGACAGCCCAAAGGAAAAACTGTTTTTT
clone size: .
J gene: TRBJ1-4
D gene: .
V gene: TRBV29-1

CDR3 protein: CASSPGTGKGYTF
CDR3 DNA: TGTGCCAGCAGTCCCGGGACAGGGAAGGGCTACACCTTC
clone size: .
J gene: TRBJ1-2
D gene: TRBD1
V gene: TRBV2

CDR3 protein: CASSYRGSGRTDTQYF
CDR3 DNA: TGTGCCAGCAGTTACCGGGGTAGCGGGAGAACAGATACGCAGTATTTT
clone size: .
J gene: TRBJ2-3
D gene: TRBD2
V gene: TRBV6-6

CDR3 protein: CATSDLRRAGVGDTQYF
CDR3 DNA: TGTGCCACCAGTGATTTGCGACGAGCGGGAGTCGGAGATACGCAGTATTTT
clone size: many
J gene: TRBJ2-3
D gene: TRBD2
V gene: TRBV24-1

CDR3 protein: CASSQTASGGVGAYNEQFF
CDR3 DNA: TGCGCCAGCAGCCAGACGGCTAGCGGGGGGGTCGGCGCCTACAATGAGCAGTTCTTC
clone size: medium-sized
J gene: TRBJ2-1
D gene: TRBD2
V gene: TRBV4-1

CDR3 protein: CSVGQSFDEKLFF
CDR3 DNA: TGCAGCGTTGGGCAGAGTTTCGATGAAAAACTGTTTTTT
clone size: many
J gene: TRBJ1-4
D gene: .
V gene: TRBV29-1

CDR3 protein: CASSYGTAKSEAFF
CDR3 DNA: TGTGCCAGCAGCTATGGGACAGCAAAGAGTGAAGCTTTCTTT
clone size: many
J gene: TRBJ1-1
D gene: TRBD1
V gene: TRBV6-6

CDR3 protein: CASSQDRTGQGANQPQHF
CDR3 DNA: TGTGCCAGCAGCCAAGATAGGACGGGACAGGGGGCGAATCAGCCCCAGCATTTT
clone size: many
J gene: TRBJ1-5
D gene: TRBD1
V gene: TRBV3-1

CDR3 protein: CASSPGPYNEQFF
CDR3 DNA: TGTGCCAGCAGTCCCGGGCCCTACAATGAGCAGTTCTTC
clone size: many
J gene: TRBJ2-1
D gene: .
V gene: TRBV12-3/TRBV12-4

CDR3 protein: CSVLVVGYTF
CDR3 DNA: TGCAGCGTCTTAGTTGTTGGCTACACCTTC
clone size: many
J gene: TRBJ1-2
D gene: .
V gene: TRBV29-1

CDR3 protein: CSAAASGRTDTQYF
CDR3 DNA: TGCAGTGCTGCCGCTAGCGGGAGGACAGATACGCAGTATTTT
clone size: many
J gene: TRBJ2-3
D gene: TRBD2
V gene: TRBV20-1

CDR3 protein: CAISERIVADTQYF
CDR3 DNA: TGTGCCATCAGTGAGAGGATAGTCGCAGATACGCAGTATTTT
clone size: many
J gene: TRBJ2-3
D gene: .
V gene: TRBV10-3

CDR3 protein: CASSQVNGQGAIGELFF
CDR3 DNA: TGTGCCAGCAGCCAAGTAAATGGGCAGGGGGCGATCGGGGAGCTGTTTTTT
clone size: .
J gene: TRBJ2-2
D gene: TRBD1
V gene: TRBV4-2

CDR3 protein: CSARVTTGDGSPLHF
CDR3 DNA: TGCAGTGCTAGAGTGACCACAGGGGACGGCTCACCCCTCCACTTT
clone size: many
J gene: TRBJ1-6
D gene: TRBD1
V gene: TRBV20-1

CDR3 protein: CAFGGLNNEQFF
CDR3 DNA: TGTGCTTTTGGCGGGCTTAATAATGAGCAGTTCTTC
clone size: many
J gene: TRBJ2-1
D gene: .
V gene: TRBV30

CDR3 protein: CASRFGAGANQPQHF
CDR3 DNA: TGTGCCAGCAGATTTGGGGCAGGGGCCAATCAGCCCCAGCATTTT
clone size: .
J gene: TRBJ1-5
D gene: .
V gene: TRBV12-3/TRBV12-4

CDR3 protein: CASTFGANVLTF
CDR3 DNA: TGCGCCAGCACCTTTGGGGCCAACGTCCTGACTTTC
clone size: many
J gene: TRBJ2-6
D gene: .
V gene: TRBV5-1

CDR3 protein: CSGVTGTNYGYTF
CDR3 DNA: TGCAGCGGGGTGACAGGAACTAACTATGGCTACACCTTC
clone size: few
J gene: TRBJ1-2
D gene: .
V gene: TRBV29-1

CDR3 protein: CASSLQVPTEAFF
CDR3 DNA: TGTGCCAGCAGCCTACAGGTCCCCACTGAAGCTTTCTTT
clone size: many
J gene: TRBJ1-1
D gene: .
V gene: TRBV12-3/TRBV12-4

CDR3 protein: CATSKPGPTNYGYTF
CDR3 DNA: TGTGCCACCAGCAAACCGGGGCCGACAAACTATGGCTACACCTTC
clone size: few
J gene: TRBJ1-2
D gene: .
V gene: TRBV15

CDR3 protein: CASSRGTGDSNQPQHF
CDR3 DNA: TGTGCCAGTAGTAGAGGGACAGGGGATAGCAATCAGCCCCAGCATTTT
clone size: many
J gene: TRBJ1-5
D gene: TRBD1
V gene: TRBV19

CDR3 protein: CASSLVEGNVHGYTF
CDR3 DNA: TGTGCCAGCTCCCTGGTCGAGGGGAATGTCCATGGCTACACCTTC
clone size: .
J gene: TRBJ1-2
D gene: .
V gene: TRBV18

CDR3 protein: CSASWGLAGGVEQFF
CDR3 DNA: TGCAGTGCTAGTTGGGGACTAGCGGGAGGTGTTGAGCAGTTCTTC
clone size: many
J gene: TRBJ2-1
D gene: TRBD2
V gene: TRBV20-1

CDR3 protein: CSARAIYEGQGGYGYTF
CDR3 DNA: TGCAGTGCTAGAGCCATTTACGAGGGACAGGGGGGCTATGGCTACACCTTC
clone size: many
J gene: TRBJ1-2
D gene: TRBD1
V gene: TRBV20-1

CDR3 protein: CASSARSSRGNEQFF
CDR3 DNA: TGTGCCAGCAGCGCTAGGTCTTCTAGGGGAAATGAGCAGTTCTTC
clone size: .
J gene: TRBJ2-1
D gene: .
V gene: TRBV9

CDR3 protein: CASSPLNDNEQFF
CDR3 DNA: TGTGCCAGCTCACCACTAAACGACAATGAGCAGTTCTTC
clone size: .
J gene: TRBJ2-1
D gene: .
V gene: TRBV18

CDR3 protein: CASSGGDPRGGELFF
CDR3 DNA: TGTGCCAGCAGCGGAGGGGACCCTCGGGGCGGGGAGCTGTTTTTT
clone size: many
J gene: TRBJ2-2
D gene: .
V gene: TRBV7-6

CDR3 protein: CASSQGGAVEQFF
CDR3 DNA: TGCGCCAGCAGCCAGGGCGGGGCGGTTGAGCAGTTCTTC
clone size: many
J gene: TRBJ2-1
D gene: .
V gene: TRBV4-1

CDR3 protein: CASSSPPGQGGEQYF
CDR3 DNA: TGTGCCAGCAGCTCCCCTCCGGGACAGGGTGGGGAGCAGTACTTC
clone size: many
J gene: TRBJ2-7
D gene: TRBD1
V gene: TRBV7-8

CDR3 protein: CASSKGQLVPYEQYF
CDR3 DNA: TGTGCCAGCAGCAAGGGACAGCTAGTCCCCTACGAGCAGTACTTC
clone size: many
J gene: TRBJ2-7
D gene: TRBD1
V gene: TRBV5-5

CDR3 protein: CSDLADRETYTF
CDR3 DNA: TGCAGCGACCTCGCGGACAGGGAAACCTACACCTTC
clone size: few
J gene: TRBJ1-2
D gene: TRBD1
V gene: TRBV29-1

CDR3 protein: CAWSVGATQSFNEKLFF
CDR3 DNA: TGTGCCTGGAGTGTAGGGGCCACACAGTCGTTTAATGAAAAACTGTTTTTT
clone size: many
J gene: TRBJ1-4
D gene: .
V gene: TRBV30

CDR3 protein: CASSLVRGKGFF
CDR3 DNA: TGTGCCAGCAGTTTAGTTAGGGGGAAGGGTTTCTTT
clone size: many
J gene: TRBJ1-1
D gene: .
V gene: TRBV12-3/TRBV12-4

CDR3 protein: CASRTRAGDYNEQFF
CDR3 DNA: TGCGCCAGCAGAACGAGGGCAGGGGACTACAATGAGCAGTTCTTC
clone size: many
J gene: TRBJ2-1
D gene: .
V gene: TRBV5-1

CDR3 protein: CASSWGAQTQETQYF
CDR3 DNA: TGTGCCAGCAGCTGGGGAGCCCAAACCCAAGAGACCCAGTACTTC
clone size: .
J gene: TRBJ2-5
D gene: .
V gene: TRBV2

CDR3 protein: CASGVTATEAFF
CDR3 DNA: TGTGCCAGCGGGGTGACAGCCACTGAAGCTTTCTTT
clone size: few
J gene: TRBJ1-1
D gene: .
V gene: TRBV27